This TCR beta chain was sequenced in a study of blood T cell repertoires in COVID-19. TCRdb's copy holds only in-frame clones and misses some; the assay was immunoSEQ multiplex PCR. Of some 100,000 clones in the sample, about three quarters were seen once. The CDR3 has 11 residues. V lost 7 bases, J lost 1 base, and 7 bases lay in between. In germline, CDR1 is DFQATT, CDR2 SNEGSKA (reference sequence). The genes are TRBV20-1 and TRBJ1-2; D call uncertain. The material sequenced was peripheral blood. This sequence originates from a man in his 70s with acute or convalescent COVID-19. The CDR3 nucleotides are TGCAGTGTAGCGGTTAACTATGGCTACACCTTC. It is translated as CSVAVNYGYTF.